Below, 8 T cell receptor beta chains from the same sample are listed, as sequenced in a study of early T cells in non-severe SARS-CoV-2 infection. A single record per CDR3 protein comes from TCRdb applying MiXCR to the 5' RACE reads. The table records tens of thousands of distinct CDR3 sequences, 4.3% of them present only once. Input material: whole blood. These receptors all come from an adult who was a healthcare worker with PCR-confirmed SARS-CoV-2 infection or an uninfected control (not recorded which).

This clonotype was counted at least ten times. V gene TRBV10-2 combines with J gene TRBJ2-6; D not resolved. Trimming removed 4 bases at V and 0 bases at J, with 4 bases between. The CDR3 is made up of 14 amino acids. Germline V gene sequence: CDR1 WSHSY, CDR2 SAAADI. The CDR3 DNA reads as TGCGCCAGCAGTGCGAGCTCTGGGGCCAACGTCCTGACTTTC. The encoded protein is CASSASSGANVLTF.

The chain has TRBV4-1 and TRBJ2-3, with 9 bases fitting TRBD2. The CDR3 spans 18 residues. V shed 2 bases, J shed 2 bases, and the junction held 11 bases outside the gene matches. Germline assignment: CDR1 MGHRA and CDR2 YSYEKL. CDR3 sequence (DNA): TGCGCCAGCAGCCAAACAAACGGTCTAGCGGGGTCCACAGATACGCAGTATTTT. Protein: CASSQTNGLAGSTDTQYF.

At least ten counts were recorded for this clonotype. J is TRBJ2-7 and V is TRBV6-2 or TRBV6-3, with D perhaps matching TRBD2 (6 bases). Looked up from germline, CDR1 is MNHEY and CDR2 is SVGEGT. The CDR3 extends over 12 amino acids. This chain's CDR3 is CVSGTAGYEQYF. The CDR3 nucleotides read TGTGTATCCGGGACCGCGGGATACGAGCAGTACTTC.

There are many counts of this clonotype. The chain uses TRBV12-3 or TRBV12-4 and TRBJ1-4, with D hard to call. Between the trimmed V and J ends, which lost 6 bases and 0 bases, there was a span of 11 bases. This CDR3 comprises 15 residues. The CDR3 nucleotides are TGTGCCAGCAGCCCCAACGCTGCAACTAATGAAAAACTGTTTTTT. This encodes CASSPNAATNEKLFF.

Many counts were recorded for this clonotype. The chain carries TRBV5-1 and TRBJ1-4, with 7 nucleotides matching TRBD1. J gave up 0 bases and V 4 bases, and 3 bases lay outside the gene matches. The CDR3 contains 15 residues. Germline V lookup: CDR1 SGHRS, CDR2 YFSETQ. The CDR3 sequence is CASSRGTATNEKLFF. The CDR3 coding sequence is TGCGCCAGCAGCCGCGGGACAGCAACTAATGAAAAACTGTTTTTT. The whole variable domain, remainder taken from reference TRBV5-1 and TRBJ1-4, is KAGVTQTPRYLIKTRGQQVTLSCSPISGHRSVSWYQQTPGQGLQFLFEYFSETQRNKGNFPGRFSGRQFSNSRSEMNVSTLELGDSALYLCASSRGTATNEKLFFGSGTQLSVL.

This clonotype was seen many times. V and J are TRBV7-2 and TRBJ2-7; 7 positions agree with TRBD1. CDR1 is SGHTA, CDR2 FQGNSA, per germline. This CDR3 region has 15 residues. The trim removed 4 bases at V and 3 bases at J, leaving 9 bases unmatched. CDR3 residues: CASSYLRDRVYEQYF. Here the CDR3 DNA reads TGTGCCAGCAGCTACTTACGGGACAGAGTCTACGAGCAGTACTTC.

In its sample, this clonotype was seen many times. The CDR3 loop reads CASNLAGGLTDTQYF. The DNA for the CDR3 is TGTGCCAGCAATCTAGCGGGAGGTCTCACAGATACGCAGTATTTT. This chain joins TRBV12-3 or TRBV12-4 and TRBJ2-3; the match to TRBD2 covers 11 bases. The length of the CDR3 is 15 residues. Germline trimming cut 7 bases from V and 2 bases from J; bases unmatched to any gene: 5.

In its sample, this clonotype was seen many times. The V and J genes are TRBV7-2 and TRBJ1-4, with D unclear. Germline V gives CDR1 SGHTA, CDR2 FQGNSA. Deletions cut 2 bases from V and 8 bases from J, with 6 bases between. This CDR3 region has 12 residues. CDR3 amino acids: CASSLRNEKLFF. CDR3 nucleotide sequence: TGTGCCAGCAGCTTAAGGAACGAAAAACTGTTTTTT.